These 31 T cell receptor beta chains originate from one sample sequenced in a study of T cell responses to AZD1222 COVID-19 vaccine. TCRdb's copy holds only in-frame clones and misses some; the assay was immunoSEQ multiplex PCR. The table has approximately 67,000 clones, 80% to 90% seen once; the top ten hold 28%. Sequencing was performed on peripheral blood, taken 28 days after the second AZD1222 dose. These receptors were taken from an adult who received the AZD1222 COVID-19 vaccine.

The V and J genes are TRBV3-1 (or the pseudogene TRBV3-2) and TRBJ1-3; D not certain. Trimming took off 0 bases at V and 2 bases at J, with 14 bases between the two ends. Germline lookup yields CDR1 LGHDT and CDR2 YNNKEL (reference sequence). CDR3 length: 17 residues. CDR3 in amino acids: CASSQDEDGWAGNTIYF. The CDR3, as DNA: TGTGCCAGCAGCCAAGACGAGGACGGGTGGGCTGGAAACACCATATATTTT.

The chain is built from TRBV29-1 and TRBJ1-3; no clear D gene. Germline CDR1 SQVTM, CDR2 ANQGSEA. This CDR3 comprises 12 residues. V was trimmed by 4 bases and J by 0 bases, leaving 4 bases between them. The CDR3, as DNA: TGCAGCGTTGTTAGCTCTGGAAACACCATATATTTT. Residues: CSVVSSGNTIYF.

The CDR3 DNA is TGTGCCAGCAGTTCCGTCGGCTCCTACGAGCAGTACTTC. Residues: CASSSVGSYEQYF. The V call is TRBV12-3 or TRBV12-4, the J call TRBJ2-7; no clear D. V was pared by 4 bases and J by 0 bases, with 7 bases between. CDR3 length: 13 residues.

The V gene is TRBV4-2, the J gene TRBJ1-1; tentatively, D is TRBD1 (6 bases). Deletions cut 0 bases from V and 4 bases from J, with 9 bases between. The germline V gene encodes CDR1 LGHNA and CDR2 YNFKEQ. The CDR3 covers 14 residues. The CDR3 nucleotides read TGTGCCAGCAGCCAAGAGGTCAGGGGCACTGAAGCTTTCTTT. Translating it yields CASSQEVRGTEAFF.

The chain links TRBV6-1 to TRBJ2-5; 7 nucleotides line up with TRBD2. J was trimmed by 1 base and V by 2 bases; bases with no gene match: 7. Germline values: CDR1 MNHNS, CDR2 SASEGT. The CDR3 has 16 residues. In nucleotides, the CDR3 is TGTGCCAGCAGTGAATGGCTAGCGGCTCTCCAAGAGACCCAGTACTTC. This gives the protein CASSEWLAALQETQYF.

This sequence joins TRBV19 and TRBJ2-1; D is unclear. V was shortened by 5 bases and J by 2 bases, with 7 bases between the two germline ends. Germline loops: CDR1 LNHDA, CDR2 SQIVND (reference sequence). This CDR3 is 13 amino acids long. The CDR3 nucleotides read TGTGCCAGTAGTGACGGCACCTACAATGAGCAGTTCTTC. Translation gives CASSDGTYNEQFF.

CDR3 in DNA: TGTGCCAGCAGGGCAACAGAAACGGCCTATGGCTACACCTTC. Translated, it gives CASRATETAYGYTF. This chain joins TRBV7-9 and TRBJ1-2; D call uncertain. Trimming cost V 6 bases and J 4 bases, with 15 bases left between them. CDR3 length equals 14 residues. Germline V gives CDR1 SEHNR, CDR2 FQNEAQ (reference sequence).

V gene TRBV27 combines with J gene TRBJ2-6; no firm D call. The germline gives CDR1 MNHEY, CDR2 SMNVEV (reference sequence). This CDR3 spans 15 amino acids. V was trimmed by 4 bases and J by 0 bases, leaving 7 bases between them. The CDR3 DNA is TGTGCCAGCAGTTGGACGACCTCTGGGGCCAACGTCCTGACTTTC. Amino acid sequence: CASSWTTSGANVLTF.

The J gene is TRBJ1-3, the V gene TRBV18; no definite D call. Looked up from germline, CDR1 is KGHSH and CDR2 is LQKENI. The CDR3 runs 14 residues. Trimming shortened V by 2 bases and J by 8 bases, and 13 bases separated the two germline ends. CDR3 sequence: CASSPSGFQDTIYF. CDR3 coding DNA: TGTGCCAGCTCACCATCAGGCTTCCAGGACACCATATATTTT.

This sequence joins TRBV7-2 and TRBJ2-1; tentative D call: TRBD2 (5 bases). Trimming removed 5 bases from V and 6 bases from J, with 20 bases in between. This CDR3 has 16 amino acids. The germline gives CDR1 SGHTA, CDR2 FQGNSA. The CDR3 region has the DNA TGTGCCAGCAGCCCCCAAATCAGCGGAGGTCTCAATGAGCAGTTCTTC. Encoded protein: CASSPQISGGLNEQFF.

The V and J genes are TRBV5-1 and TRBJ2-7; a weak D match, TRBD2 (6 bases). With 5 bases removed from V and 2 bases from J, the gap between germline ends came to 14 bases. Germline V gene data show CDR1 as SGHRS and CDR2 as YFSETQ. This CDR3 contains 14 residues. In DNA, the CDR3 is TGCGCCAGCAGTTTACTAGCTGACCCCTACGAGCAGTACTTC. Translating gives CASSLLADPYEQYF.

This clone has just a few counts. The rearrangement joins TRBV9 to TRBJ1-4, with D uncertain. Per the germline V gene, CDR1 is SGDLS and CDR2 is YYNGEE. This CDR3 comprises 16 residues. Trimming left V 1 base short and J 2 bases short, with 12 bases between. The CDR3 DNA follows: TGTGCCAGCAGCGTAAGAGGGCTTTCGACTAATGAAAAACTGTTTTTT. The encoded protein is CASSVRGLSTNEKLFF.

V gene TRBV29-1 combines with J gene TRBJ1-2; D gene uncertain. The germline V gene has CDR1 SQVTM and CDR2 ANQGSEA. The CDR3 is 12 residues long. V was trimmed by 4 bases and J by 8 bases, leaving 14 bases between them. The DNA of the CDR3 is TGCAGCGTTGTTAGGGAGGGAGACGGCTACACCTTC. Encoded protein: CSVVREGDGYTF.

J is TRBJ2-7 and V is TRBV18; 10 nucleotides agree with TRBD1. After removal of 1 base from V and 4 bases from J, the junction contained 7 bases not matched to a gene. This CDR3 is built from 16 residues. The germline gives CDR1 KGHSH, CDR2 LQKENI. The CDR3 nucleotides read TGTGCCAGCTCACCACTTTTTGGGACAGGGGCTTACGAGCAGTACTTC. It translates to CASSPLFGTGAYEQYF.

The rearrangement joins TRBV18 to TRBJ1-1, with 8 bases identical to TRBD1. The CDR3 consists of 16 residues. The J segment lost 2 bases and the V segment lost 4 bases, leaving 9 bases of the junction unmatched. Per germline, CDR1 KGHSH and CDR2 LQKENI. CDR3 in amino acids: CASSRGTGDSNTEAFF. CDR3 nucleotides: TGTGCCAGCTCACGTGGGACAGGAGACTCCAACACTGAAGCTTTCTTT.

The gene calls are TRBV5-1 and TRBJ2-3; TRBD2 matches at 7 bases. The CDR3 consists of 17 residues. CDR1 is SGHRS, CDR2 YFSETQ, per germline. V shed 2 bases, J shed 0 bases, and the junction held 9 bases outside the gene matches. CDR3 residues: CASSFGVAGTSTDTQYF. The CDR3 nucleotides read TGCGCCAGCAGCTTCGGAGTAGCGGGCACTAGCACAGATACGCAGTATTTT.

The J gene is TRBJ2-5, the V gene TRBV5-1; D is perhaps TRBD2 (6 bases). Trimming stripped 5 bases from V and 6 bases from J, with 23 bases between. CDR1 is SGHRS and CDR2 is YFSETQ in the germline V gene. This CDR3 is 16 amino acids long. CDR3 bases: TGCGCCAGCAGGACCCTGGGAGCGGGTGCTGTTCAGACCCAGTACTTC. It codes for CASRTLGAGAVQTQYF.

The J gene is TRBJ2-5, the V gene TRBV24-1; 15 positions agree with TRBD2. V was pared by 6 bases and J by 5 bases, with 18 bases of the junction left unmatched. The CDR3 consists of 20 residues. Germline CDR1 KGHDR, CDR2 SFDVKD. CDR3 nucleotides: TGTGCCACCAGTCCCGGGACTAGCGGGAGGCCTGAGAGGGGCTTGGAGACCCAGTACTTC. It codes for CATSPGTSGRPERGLETQYF.

The chain is built from TRBV30 and TRBJ1-5; D remains unclear. CDR1 is GTSNPN and CDR2 is SVGIG in the germline V gene (reference sequence). The CDR3 totals 13 residues. Trimming took off 0 bases at V and 1 base at J, with 4 bases between the two ends. In DNA form, the CDR3 reads TGTGCCTGGAGTGTACAGAGCAATCAGCCCCAGCATTTT. Translating it yields CAWSVQSNQPQHF.

Note on this clone: The same CDR3 arises from other DNA sequences in this sample as well. This chain connects TRBV11-3 to TRBJ1-1; D gene unclear. The CDR3 totals 13 residues. V lost 0 bases to trimming and J lost 4 bases, with 6 bases between them. The germline CDR1 and CDR2 sequences are SGHNT and YENEEA. The CDR3 loop is CASSLEGGTEAFF. DNA for the CDR3: TGTGCCAGCAGCTTAGAAGGAGGCACTGAAGCTTTCTTT. Supplemented by reference TRBV11-3 and TRBJ1-1, the full variable domain reads EAGVVQSPRYKIIEKKQPVAFWCNPISGHNTLYWYLQNLGQGPELLIRYENEEAVDDSQLPKDRFSAERLKGVDSTLKIQPAELGDSAVYLCASSLEGGTEAFFGQGTRLTVV.

The CDR3, as DNA: TGCAGCGGGGGACAGGGGCGTCAAAGCTACACCTTC. Amino acid sequence: CSGGQGRQSYTF. The chain recombines TRBV29-1 with TRBJ1-2, with 10 nucleotides matching TRBD1. From germline, CDR1 is SQVTM and CDR2 ANQGSEA. Germline trimming cut 7 bases from V and 9 bases from J; bases unmatched to any gene: 8. The CDR3 runs to 12 residues.

J is TRBJ2-6 and V is TRBV7-8, with unresolved D. Germline V gene sequence: CDR1 SGHVS, CDR2 FQNEAQ. CDR3 size: 16 residues. With 2 bases removed from V and 2 bases from J, the gap between germline ends came to 10 bases. Here the CDR3 DNA reads TGTGCCAGCAGCTTAAACTCCAGAGCTGGGGCCAACGTCCTGACTTTC. This encodes CASSLNSRAGANVLTF. The full variable domain, with the rest looked up from reference TRBV7-8 and TRBJ2-6, is GAGVSQSPRYKVAKRGQDVALRCDPISGHVSLFWYQQALGQGPEFLTYFQNEAQLDKSGLPSDRFFAERPEGSVSTLKIQRTQQEDSAVYLCASSLNSRAGANVLTFGAGSRLTVL.

The chain has TRBV21-1 and TRBJ2-3; TRBD2, the table's D call, lacks a check against the DNA. TRBV21-1 is shown as a pseudogene. The CDR3 is 18 residues long. CDR3 loop: CASSPRGLAGFSTDTQYF. The CDR3 DNA sequence: TGTGCCAGCAGCCCGCGGGGACTAGCGGGCTTTAGCACAGATACGCAGTATTTT.

About this clone itself: A junction boundary mismatches the germline segment, possibly from a read error. The V and J genes are TRBV28 and TRBJ1-5; maybe TRBD1 (6 bases). Germline values: CDR1 MDHEN, CDR2 SYDVKM. The CDR3 runs 16 residues. DNA for the CDR3: TGTGCCAGCAGGGCCGTTCTTGGGGGACACAATCAGCTCCAGCATTTT. Encoded protein: CASRAVLGGHNQLQHF. Complete variable domain (other parts from reference TRBV28 and TRBJ1-5): DVKVTQSSRYLVKRTGEKVFLECVQDMDHENMFWYRQDPGLGLRLIYFSYDVKMKEKGDIPEGYSVSREKKERFSLILESASTNQTSMYLCASRAVLGGHNQLQHFGDGTRLSIL.

The chain combines TRBV6-6 with TRBJ1-5, with TRBD1 matching over 7 bases. Germline CDR1 is MNHNY and CDR2 is SVGAGI (reference sequence). CDR3 length: 15 residues. J lost 7 bases, V lost 1 base, and 7 bases had no gene match. CDR3 sequence: CASSYFDRAGQPQHF. The CDR3 DNA sequence: TGTGCCAGCAGTTACTTTGACAGGGCGGGCCAGCCCCAGCATTTT.

The V gene is TRBV4-3, the J gene TRBJ2-1; TRBD2 agrees at 9 bases. This CDR3 has 16 residues. CDR1 is LGHNA and CDR2 is YSLEER in the germline V gene. J lost 3 bases, V lost 0 bases, and 3 bases had no gene match. The CDR3 sequence is CASSQDTSGFYNEQFF. DNA for the CDR3: TGCGCCAGCAGCCAAGACACTAGCGGGTTCTACAATGAGCAGTTCTTC.

This chain links TRBV6-5 with TRBJ2-5; 10 bases are a match to TRBD1. Germline V lookup: CDR1 MNHEY, CDR2 SVGAGI. With 6 bases clipped from V and 7 bases from J, the junction kept 8 bases outside the gene matches. The CDR3 length is 14 residues. The CDR3 DNA sequence: TGTGCCAGCAGCTTCGACAGGGGGCCGGGGACCCAGTACTTC. Residues: CASSFDRGPGTQYF.

This clone was recorded only once. The genes are TRBV18 and TRBJ1-5, with D perhaps TRBD1 (6 bases). Trimming removed 4 bases from V and 9 bases from J, with 16 bases in between. This CDR3 comprises 14 residues. CDR1 and CDR2 from the germline V gene are KGHSH and LQKENI. The CDR3 nucleotides are TGTGCCAGCTCACTGGACAGAACTCAGGCGCCCCAGCATTTT. Translating gives CASSLDRTQAPQHF.

This chain uses TRBV7-9 with TRBJ2-7; 7 bases line up with TRBD1. The CDR3 contains 15 residues. V lost 0 bases and J lost 6; bases outside the gene matches: 8. CDR1 is SEHNR, CDR2 FQNEAQ, per germline (reference sequence). Here the CDR3 DNA reads TGTGCCAGCAGCTTAGCTAGTGACAGGGTGGGCGAGCAGTACTTC. Translating gives CASSLASDRVGEQYF.

The V and J genes are TRBV19 and TRBJ2-7, with 13 bases fitting TRBD2. The CDR3 extends over 17 amino acids. V was pared by 5 bases and J by 2 bases, with 9 bases of the junction left unmatched. Germline lookup yields CDR1 LNHDA and CDR2 SQIVND (reference sequence). CDR3 protein: CASSPWTSGRGTYEQYF. CDR3 sequence (DNA): TGTGCCAGTAGTCCCTGGACTAGCGGGAGAGGTACCTACGAGCAGTACTTC.

The chain combines TRBV5-1 with TRBJ1-1; unclear D gene. Germline V lookup: CDR1 SGHRS, CDR2 YFSETQ. The V end lost 6 bases, the J end lost 1 base, and 10 bases lay between the germline ends. The CDR3 spans 13 residues. The CDR3 sequence: CASKAYTNTEAFF. The CDR3 DNA reads as TGCGCCAGCAAAGCTTACACGAACACTGAAGCTTTCTTT.